Following are 6 T cell receptor beta chains from one sample sequenced in a study of blood T cell repertoires in COVID-19. The protocol was immunoSEQ multiplex PCR, while the TCRdb copy is restricted to in-frame clones and leaves out a portion. The sample yields over 130,000 clones, 87% seen once. What was sequenced was peripheral blood. Receptors were obtained from a woman aged 55 to 70 with active or convalescent COVID-19.

The gene calls are TRBV14 and TRBJ2-1; 13 nucleotides match TRBD2. CDR3 length: 15 amino acids. Germline CDR1 and CDR2: SGHDN and FVKESK. J lost 9 bases, V lost 5 bases, and 7 bases had no gene match. The CDR3 sequence: CASSSLAGGPSEQFF. The CDR3 DNA reads as TGTGCCAGCAGCTCACTAGCGGGGGGGCCCAGTGAGCAGTTCTTC. The whole variable domain, remainder taken from reference TRBV14 and TRBJ2-1, is EAGVTQFPSHSVIEKGQTVTLRCDPISGHDNLYWYRRVMGKEIKFLLHFVKESKQDESGMPNNRFLAERTGGTYSTLKVQPAELEDSGVYFCASSSLAGGPSEQFFGPGTRLTVL.

This clone was detected many times. The chain recombines TRBV5-1 with TRBJ1-1, with 8 bases fitting TRBD1. The CDR3 spans 15 residues. Germline CDR1 and CDR2: SGHRS and YFSETQ. V was clipped by 1 base and J by 0 bases; unmatched bases: 2. The CDR3 sequence is CASSLQGAVNTEAFF. CDR3 DNA: TGCGCCAGCAGCTTGCAGGGGGCGGTGAACACTGAAGCTTTCTTT.

Only one count was recorded for this clone. The chain combines TRBV4-1 with TRBJ2-5; 10 bases map to TRBD2. The germline gives CDR1 MGHRA, CDR2 YSYEKL. The trim removed 0 bases at V and 1 base at J, leaving 5 bases unmatched. CDR3 length equals 17 residues. The CDR3 nucleotides are TGCGCCAGCAGCCAAGACGCGACTAGCGGGTTCCAAGAGACCCAGTACTTC. It encodes CASSQDATSGFQETQYF.

The V call is TRBV3-1 (or the pseudogene TRBV3-2), the J call TRBJ2-7; 11 bases agree with TRBD2. The trim removed 4 bases at V and 1 base at J, leaving 3 bases unmatched. Germline V gene data show CDR1 as LGHDT and CDR2 as YNNKEL (reference sequence). This CDR3 region has 15 residues. The CDR3 region has the DNA TGTGCCAGCAGCCCTCTAGCGGGGGGATCCTACGAGCAGTACTTC. This encodes CASSPLAGGSYEQYF.

The rearrangement joins TRBV11-2 to TRBJ2-7; 8 bases match TRBD1. Unmatched junction bases numbered 7, after V lost 5 bases and J lost 4 bases. This CDR3 has 14 residues. Germline V gene lookup returns CDR1 SGHAT and CDR2 FQNNGV. CDR3 protein: CASSNRDRLYEQYF. In nucleotides, the CDR3 is TGTGCCAGCAGCAACCGGGACAGGCTGTACGAGCAGTACTTC. The full variable domain, its missing parts supplied by reference TRBV11-2 and TRBJ2-7, is EAGVAQSPRYKIIEKRQSVAFWCNPISGHATLYWYQQILGQGPKLLIQFQNNGVVDDSQLPKDRFSAERLKGVDSTLKIQPAKLEDSAVYLCASSNRDRLYEQYFGPGTRLTVT.

The chain couples TRBV25-1 to TRBJ1-2; D might be TRBD1 (5 bases). With 4 bases removed from V and 4 bases from J, the gap between germline ends came to 10 bases. The CDR3 loop spans 13 amino acids. The germline V gene has CDR1 MGHDK and CDR2 SYGVNS. The CDR3 sequence: CASSVTGTYGYTF. In DNA form, the CDR3 reads TGTGCCAGCAGTGTCACAGGTACCTATGGCTACACCTTC.